This TCR beta chain stems from a study of shared clonotypes between healthy human individuals. For the study at large: Contributing individuals were a couple of females and a few males aged 18 to 49.

CDR3 length: 15 residues. V trimming: 6 bases; J trimming: 5 bases; junction bases outside the gene matches: 10. Germline loops: CDR1 SQVTM, CDR2 ANQGSEA. Each cell subset's genomic DNA was divided evenly among several immunoSEQ plates. The authors loaded roughly 180 ng DNA, 30,000 to 35,000 T cell genomes, into sorted-subset replicate PCRs. Some clones are missing from TCRdb's copy, which holds only in-frame ones; the method was immunoSEQ multiplex PCR. The data show some 2,500,000 clones, with more than 85% seen just once and about 0.39% held by the top ten. This chain uses TRBV29-1 with TRBJ1-1; TRBD1 aligns across 12 bases. The source is a man aged 18 to 29 in good health. Some clones in this sample may be carry-over from other donors' samples. Sequencing was done on a sample of naive CD4+ T cells from PBMCs. Subset denoted: CD45RA+ positively selected. CDR3 coding DNA: TGCAGCGTGGCCGGGACAGGGGGCCGGCGGACTGAAGCTTTCTTT. Translating it yields CSVAGTGGRRTEAFF.